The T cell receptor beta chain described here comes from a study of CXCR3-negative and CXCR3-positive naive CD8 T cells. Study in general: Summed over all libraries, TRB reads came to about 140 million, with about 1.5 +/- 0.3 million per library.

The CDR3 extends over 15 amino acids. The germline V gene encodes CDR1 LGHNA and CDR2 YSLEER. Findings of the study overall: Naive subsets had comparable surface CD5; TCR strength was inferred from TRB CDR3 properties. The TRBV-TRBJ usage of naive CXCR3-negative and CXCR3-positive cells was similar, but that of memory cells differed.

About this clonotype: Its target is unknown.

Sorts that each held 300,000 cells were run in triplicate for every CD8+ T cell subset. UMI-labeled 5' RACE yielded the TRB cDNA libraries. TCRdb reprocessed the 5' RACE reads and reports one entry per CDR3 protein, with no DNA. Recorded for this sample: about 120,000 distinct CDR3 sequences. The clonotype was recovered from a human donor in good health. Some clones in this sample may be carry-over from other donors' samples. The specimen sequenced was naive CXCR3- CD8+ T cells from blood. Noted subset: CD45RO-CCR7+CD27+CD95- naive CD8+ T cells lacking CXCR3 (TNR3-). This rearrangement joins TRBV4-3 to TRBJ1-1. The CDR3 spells CASSQDRGGNTEAFF.